Below, 29 T cell receptor beta chains from the same sample are listed, as sequenced in a study of T-cell reconstitution after alpha-beta-depleted transplantation in children. Molecular barcoding with unique molecular identifiers was used for the TCRbeta library. TCRdb recomputed calls from the PCR reads with MiXCR, one row per CDR3 protein. The sample includes 200,000 to 300,000 distinct CDR3 sequences, around 12% seen only once; the top ten take approximately 2.9%. Sequences were derived from PBMCs from the stem cell graft donor, sampled from the stem cell graft. These receptors came from a human donor who donated a stem cell graft to a child with acute lymphoblastic leukemia.

This clonotype was counted at least ten times. No DNA is shown, since the ends of the CDR3 on it are uncertain; the CDR3 is the one TCRdb lists. The chain combines TRBV6-2 or TRBV6-3 with TRBJ2-7; no check of the table's D call, TRBD1, against the DNA was made. Both ends counted, the CDR3 spans 16 residues. Germline V gives CDR1 MNHEY, CDR2 SVGEGT. The CDR3 here is CASSSSKTGRSYEQYF.

The rearrangement joins TRBV5-1 to TRBJ2-1; 9 bases line up with TRBD1. The CDR3 has 17 residues. The trim removed 0 bases at V and 3 bases at J, leaving 7 bases unmatched. Germline V gene data show CDR1 as SGHRS and CDR2 as YFSETQ. CDR3 sequence: CASSLVRDRVNYNEQFF. For the CDR3, the DNA is TGCGCCAGCAGCTTGGTAAGGGACAGGGTGAACTACAATGAGCAGTTCTTC.

This clonotype was picked up many times. V gene TRBV5-1 combines with J gene TRBJ1-6; D is perhaps TRBD1 (6 bases). Germline V CDR1 and CDR2: SGHRS, YFSETQ. CDR3 size: 13 residues. V was shortened by 4 bases and J by 10 bases, with 12 bases between the two germline ends. CDR3 in DNA: TGCGCCAGCAGCCGGACAGTAGACTCACCCCTCCACTTT. Translating it yields CASSRTVDSPLHF.

This clonotype was detected many times. CDR3 coding DNA: TGCAGTGCTAGGCTCAGCAATCAGCCCCAGCATTTT. Translated, it gives CSARLSNQPQHF. The genes are TRBV20-1 and TRBJ1-5; D is ambiguous. The CDR3 runs to 12 residues. Deletions cut 3 bases from V and 1 base from J, with 4 bases between. Germline-derived CDR1 and CDR2 are DFQATT and SNEGSKA (reference sequence).

This clonotype was seen at least ten times. The V and J genes are TRBV20-1 and TRBJ2-1, with TRBD2 matching 9 bases. Germline V gene data show CDR1 as DFQATT and CDR2 as SNEGSKA (reference sequence). CDR3 length: 14 residues. V trimming: 5 bases; J trimming: 3 bases; junction bases outside the gene matches: 5. Here the CDR3 DNA reads TGCAGTGCTTACGCAGCGGGGGGCTACAATGAGCAGTTCTTC. Protein: CSAYAAGGYNEQFF.

This clonotype was picked up many times. The chain is built from TRBV5-1 and TRBJ1-1; 9 bases agree with TRBD1. Germline V lookup: CDR1 SGHRS, CDR2 YFSETQ. The junction had 15 bases not matched to a gene; V was cut back by 4 bases and J by 2 bases. This CDR3 contains 18 residues. In DNA form, the CDR3 reads TGCGCCAGCAGCCCAAACCGCGGGACAGGGCTAATTAACACTGAAGCTTTCTTT. It is translated as CASSPNRGTGLINTEAFF.

In its sample, this clonotype was seen many times. V and J are TRBV16 and TRBJ1-2; D remains unclear. Germline V gene lookup returns CDR1 KGHSY and CDR2 FQNENV. The germline V and J ends were trimmed by 6 bases and 8 bases, with 19 bases remaining between them. This CDR3 contains 14 residues. CDR3: CASSKRTGVEGYTF. The CDR3 DNA reads TGTGCCAGCAGTAAAAGGACGGGAGTGGAAGGCTACACCTTC. Together with reference TRBV16 and TRBJ1-2, the CDR3 gives the full variable domain: GEEVAQTPKHLVRGEGQKAKLYCAPIKGHSYVFWYQQVLKNEFKFLISFQNENVFDETGMPKERFSAKCLPNSPCSLEIQATKLEDSAVYFCASSKRTGVEGYTFGSGTRLTVV.

The V gene is TRBV7-6, the J gene TRBJ2-1; 10 bases map to TRBD2. Germline assignment: CDR1 SGHVS and CDR2 FNYEAQ. V gave up 5 bases and J gave up 1 base; unmatched junction bases: 8. This CDR3 comprises 17 residues. This CDR3 is CASSLLTSGRSYNEQFF. As DNA, the CDR3 is TGTGCCAGCAGCCTCCTGACTAGCGGGCGATCCTACAATGAGCAGTTCTTC.

The table lists this clonotype with many counts. Here the CDR3 DNA reads TGTGCCACCAGTGATTCGGGCGGGAGCTCCTACAATGAGCAGTTCTTC. This gives the protein CATSDSGGSSYNEQFF. The V gene is TRBV24-1, the J gene TRBJ2-1; 7 nucleotides match TRBD2. This CDR3 contains 16 residues. Germline V gives CDR1 KGHDR, CDR2 SFDVKD. The ends lost 2 bases at V and 0 bases at J; junction bases unmatched: 3.

The table lists this clonotype with many counts. The genes are TRBV6-1 and TRBJ2-4; no firm D call. This CDR3 has 14 residues. V was clipped by 8 bases and J by 0 bases, with 11 bases between them. CDR1 and CDR2 (germline): MNHNS, SASEGT. The CDR3 nucleotides read TGTGCCAGCCAGGAAGGAGTAGCCAAAAACATTCAGTACTTC. Residues: CASQEGVAKNIQYF.

As to this clonotype: A single base separates this from a much larger clone, so it may be a read error. The chain is built from TRBV20-1 and TRBJ2-7; TRBD1 matches 7 bases. This CDR3 region has 13 residues. After removal of 3 bases from V and 6 bases from J, the junction contained 8 bases not matched to a gene. Germline loops: CDR1 DFQATT, CDR2 SNEGSKA (reference sequence). CDR3 amino acids: CSASDDRVGEQYF. For the CDR3, the DNA is TGCAGTGCTAGTGATGACAGGGTAGGCGAGCAGTACTTC.

At least ten counts were recorded for this clonotype. The chain employs TRBV7-2 and TRBJ2-7; 7 bases match TRBD1. Germline V CDR1 and CDR2: SGHTA, FQGNSA. Trimming removed 4 bases from V and 3 bases from J; junction bases left unmatched: 6. CDR3 length equals 14 residues. The CDR3 bases are TGTGCCAGCAGCTCCCGACAGGGAGTCTACGAGCAGTACTTC. Its translation is CASSSRQGVYEQYF.

A note on this clonotype: This clone may be a read error of a much larger clone one base away. The chain combines TRBV12-3 or TRBV12-4 with TRBJ1-2; no reliable D call. This CDR3 contains 15 residues. CDR3 in amino acids: CASNLNTGLIRGYTF. CDR3 coding DNA: TGTGCCAGCAATTTAAATACCGGACTTATCCGCGGCTACACCTTC.

This clonotype was counted many times. The chain carries TRBV29-1 and TRBJ2-5; D not resolved. The V end was cut by 4 bases, the J end by 2 bases, with 8 bases between. The germline V gene has CDR1 SQVTM and CDR2 ANQGSEA. The CDR3 runs to 12 residues. The CDR3 sequence is CSVVRTQETQYF. In DNA form, the CDR3 reads TGCAGCGTTGTAAGGACGCAAGAGACCCAGTACTTC.

This clonotype was picked up many times. This chain uses TRBV2 with TRBJ2-1, with D maybe TRBD2 (7 bases). The CDR3 spans 17 residues. V was shortened by 8 bases and J by 2 bases, with 22 bases between the two germline ends. Germline CDR1 reads SNHLY; CDR2 reads FYNNEI. The CDR3 DNA sequence: TGTGCCAGCTTGGAGGGGGGGGCTGTATCCCCCTACAATGAGCAGTTCTTC. It is translated as CASLEGGAVSPYNEQFF. Filled out from reference TRBV2 and TRBJ2-1, the complete variable domain reads EPEVTQTPSHQVTQMGQEVILRCVPISNHLYFYWYRQILGQKVEFLVSFYNNEISEKSEIFDDQFSVERPDGSNFTLKIRSTKLEDSAMYFCASLEGGAVSPYNEQFFGPGTRLTVL.

The rearrangement links TRBV5-5 to TRBJ2-1, with 8 bases aligning to TRBD2. Germline V gene lookup returns CDR1 SGHKS and CDR2 YYEKEE (reference sequence). CDR3 length: 15 amino acids. Trimming took 2 bases from V and 5 from J; bases not matched to a gene: 6. The CDR3 region is CASSFSGGANNEQFF. CDR3 DNA sequence: TGTGCCAGCAGCTTCTCCGGGGGGGCAAACAATGAGCAGTTCTTC. Drawing the rest from reference TRBV5-5 and TRBJ2-1, the complete variable domain is DAGVTQSPTHLIKTRGQQVTLRCSPISGHKSVSWYQQVLGQGPQFIFQYYEKEERGRGNFPDRFSARQFPNYSSELNVNALLLGDSALYLCASSFSGGANNEQFFGPGTRLTVL.

This clonotype was counted many times. The CDR3: CASSVAHGRNNEQFF. In DNA, the CDR3 is TGTGCCAGCAGCGTAGCTCACGGTAGAAACAATGAGCAGTTCTTC. This chain uses TRBV9 with TRBJ2-1, with no clear D. Germline V CDR1 and CDR2: SGDLS, YYNGEE. The CDR3 runs 15 residues. Trimming shortened V by 0 bases and J by 5 bases, and 12 bases separated the two germline ends.

This clonotype was found many times. This chain links TRBV6-1 with TRBJ1-5; 12 positions match TRBD1. The CDR3 covers 15 residues. The trim removed 6 bases at V and 7 bases at J, leaving 7 bases unmatched. Per germline, CDR1 MNHNS and CDR2 SASEGT. This CDR3 reads CASRLGQGAGQPQHF. The CDR3 region has the DNA TGTGCCAGCAGGTTGGGACAGGGGGCCGGACAGCCCCAGCATTTT.

This clonotype showed up many times. The chain is built from TRBV5-1 and TRBJ1-5, with TRBD1 as a possible D gene (5 bases). Trimming pared 0 bases from V and 6 bases from J, leaving 7 bases between. This CDR3 has 13 amino acids. The germline V gene has CDR1 SGHRS and CDR2 YFSETQ. CDR3 sequence reads: CASSLEGSQPQHF. CDR3 in DNA: TGCGCCAGCAGCTTGGAGGGGTCTCAGCCCCAGCATTTT.

This clonotype was observed at least ten times. V and J are TRBV12-3 or TRBV12-4 and TRBJ1-2; no reliable D call. The CDR3 has 16 residues. The V gene lost 2 bases and the J gene lost 5 bases, with 18 bases spanning the gap. CDR3 nucleotide sequence: TGTGCCAGCAGTTTAAGTCTGGCAGGCAACCGATATGGCTACACCTTC. This encodes CASSLSLAGNRYGYTF.

V and J are TRBV5-1 and TRBJ2-3; 10 bases match TRBD2. The ends lost 1 base at V and 5 bases at J; junction bases unmatched: 4. CDR1 is SGHRS and CDR2 is YFSETQ in the germline V gene. This CDR3 contains 15 residues. The CDR3 nucleotides read TGCGCCAGCAGCTTGAGCGGGAGGGCCATAGATACGCAGTATTTT. Translation: CASSLSGRAIDTQYF.

This clonotype was seen many times. V usage is TRBV6-5 and J usage is TRBJ2-5; D is tentatively TRBD1 or TRBD2 (5 bases each). In germline, CDR1 is MNHEY, CDR2 SVGAGI. The CDR3 contains 14 residues. Trimming took 2 bases from V and 7 from J, leaving 14 bases between them. Written as DNA, the CDR3 is TGTGCCAGCAGTTACGCGGGTCAGGGCGGGACCCAGTACTTC. Translation gives CASSYAGQGGTQYF.

There are many counts of this clonotype. The chain couples TRBV29-1 to TRBJ2-2; 7 nucleotides agree with TRBD1. This CDR3 is 14 amino acids long. The V segment lost 7 bases and the J segment 0 bases; nucleotides outside the gene matches: 5. Germline assignment: CDR1 SQVTM and CDR2 ANQGSEA. The CDR3 spells CSAGQDSNTGELFF. For the CDR3, the DNA is TGCAGCGCAGGACAGGACTCGAACACCGGGGAGCTGTTTTTT.

Only one count was recorded for this clonotype. A much more abundant neighbour one base away suggests this may be a read error. As DNA, the CDR3 is TGTGCCAGCAGTTCATCTACAGAGAACACTGAAGCTTTCTTT. Translating gives CASSSSTENTEAFF. The rearrangement joins TRBV6-2 or TRBV6-3 to TRBJ1-1; D is unresolved. CDR1 is MNHEY, CDR2 SVGEGT, per germline. This CDR3 has 14 residues. Trimming took off 4 bases at V and 1 base at J, with 10 bases between the two ends.

V gene TRBV20-1 combines with J gene TRBJ1-5; D is unresolved. Germline CDR1 DFQATT, CDR2 SNEGSKA (reference sequence). Trimming left V 2 bases short and J 0 bases short, with 14 bases between. The CDR3 loop spans 16 amino acids. The CDR3 sequence: CSARHLHLVSNQPQHF. The CDR3 DNA sequence: TGCAGTGCTAGACACTTACATCTAGTTAGCAATCAGCCCCAGCATTTT.

This clonotype has ten or more counts. The genes are TRBV3-1 and TRBJ2-5, with TRBD2 identical over 7 bases. V dropped 0 bases and J dropped 1; count of bases not matched to a gene: 5. The CDR3 is made up of 16 amino acids. Per the germline V gene, CDR1 is LGHDT and CDR2 is YNNKEL (reference sequence). CDR3 residues: CASSQERLAGQETQYF. The CDR3 nucleotides are TGTGCCAGCAGCCAAGAGCGGTTAGCGGGCCAAGAGACCCAGTACTTC.

This clonotype was counted only a few times. The chain uses TRBV12-3 or TRBV12-4 and TRBJ2-7; D remains ambiguous. This CDR3 comprises 13 residues. The ends were cut back, 3 bases at V and 0 bases at J, with 6 bases in the middle. CDR3 residues: CASSFHNSYEQYF. For the CDR3, the DNA is TGTGCCAGCAGTTTCCACAACTCCTACGAGCAGTACTTC.

This clonotype has a count of ten or more. The CDR3 reads CASSRDPGIYEQYF. CDR3 bases: TGTGCCAGCAGCCGCGACCCAGGGATCTACGAGCAGTACTTC. The V and J genes are TRBV7-8 and TRBJ2-7; tentative D call: TRBD1 (5 bases). Germline lookup yields CDR1 SGHVS and CDR2 FQNEAQ. The CDR3 spans 14 residues. V was cut by 5 bases and J by 3 bases, with 14 bases left in between.

This clonotype was picked up many times. The genes are TRBV18 and TRBJ1-1; TRBD1 aligns across 9 bases. Losses at the gene ends were 5 bases for V and 5 bases for J; bases not matched to a gene: 3. Germline V lookup: CDR1 KGHSH, CDR2 LQKENI. This CDR3 is built from 13 residues. CDR3 nucleotide sequence: TGTGCCAGCTCAGGACAGGGGCGTACTGAAGCTTTCTTT. This sequence encodes CASSGQGRTEAFF.